The present TCR beta chain was sequenced within a study of PD-1 blockade in classical Hodgkin lymphoma. Notes on the study in general: Why the repertoires differ is still unclear, perhaps disease activity or prior therapy. At baseline, newly diagnosed patients reportedly showed less TCR diversity than healthy donors.

This clone is large (0.1 to 1%) within its sample. What it recognizes is unknown. Libraries were prepared by immunoSEQ multiplex PCR; TCRdb keeps only in-frame clonotypes and omits some of them. Of about 16,000 clones listed, almost 85% were seen once; the top ten hold 8.4%. This CDR3 has 17 amino acids. The V and J ends lost 5 bases and 3 bases, in that order; junction bases with no gene match: 10. CDR1 MDHEN and CDR2 SYDVKM come from the germline V gene. The time point is: newly diagnosed, previously untreated cHL patient sample. The authors used newly diagnosed, untreated classical Hodgkin lymphoma PBMCs as comparison.

The sequenced material came from peripheral blood mononuclear cells (PBMCs). The chain joins TRBV28 to TRBJ2-1, with 10 bases aligning to TRBD2. The source is a human donor with classical Hodgkin lymphoma. CDR3 DNA: TGTGCCAGCAGTCCCCGGACTAGCGGAGCTTTCTACAATGAGCAGTTCTTC. It is translated as CASSPRTSGAFYNEQFF. Combining the CDR3 with reference TRBV28 and TRBJ2-1 gives the whole variable domain DVKVTQSSRYLVKRTGEKVFLECVQDMDHENMFWYRQDPGLGLRLIYFSYDVKMKEKGDIPEGYSVSREKKERFSLILESASTNQTSMYLCASSPRTSGAFYNEQFFGPGTRLTVL.